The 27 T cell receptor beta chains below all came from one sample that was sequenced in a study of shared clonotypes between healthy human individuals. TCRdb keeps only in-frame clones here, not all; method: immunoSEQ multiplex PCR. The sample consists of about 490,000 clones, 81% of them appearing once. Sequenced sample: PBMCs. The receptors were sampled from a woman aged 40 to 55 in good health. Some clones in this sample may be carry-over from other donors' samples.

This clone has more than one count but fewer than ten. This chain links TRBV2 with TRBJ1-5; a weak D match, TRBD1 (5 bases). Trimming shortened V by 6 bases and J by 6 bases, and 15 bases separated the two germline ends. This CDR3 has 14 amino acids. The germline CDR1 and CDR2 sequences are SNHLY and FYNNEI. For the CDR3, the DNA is TGTGCCAGCAGATTGGCGGGTGGGGGTCAGCCCCAGCATTTT. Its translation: CASRLAGGGQPQHF.

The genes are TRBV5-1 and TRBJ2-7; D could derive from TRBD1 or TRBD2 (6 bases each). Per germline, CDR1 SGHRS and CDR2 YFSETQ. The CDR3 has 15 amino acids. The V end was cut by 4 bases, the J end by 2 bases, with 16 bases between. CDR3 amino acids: CASSEGVGRPYEQYF. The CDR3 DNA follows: TGCGCCAGCAGCGAGGGGGTGGGGAGGCCCTACGAGCAGTACTTC. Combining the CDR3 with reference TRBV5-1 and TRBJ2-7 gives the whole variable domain KAGVTQTPRYLIKTRGQQVTLSCSPISGHRSVSWYQQTPGQGLQFLFEYFSETQRNKGNFPGRFSGRQFSNSRSEMNVSTLELGDSALYLCASSEGVGRPYEQYFGPGTRLTVT.

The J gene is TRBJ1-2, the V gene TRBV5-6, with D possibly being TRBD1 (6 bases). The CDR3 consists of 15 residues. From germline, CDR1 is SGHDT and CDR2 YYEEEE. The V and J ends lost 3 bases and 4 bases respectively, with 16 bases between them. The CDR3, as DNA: TGTGCCAGCAGCTCCGCCTGGACAGTCATCTATGGCTACACCTTC. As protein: CASSSAWTVIYGYTF. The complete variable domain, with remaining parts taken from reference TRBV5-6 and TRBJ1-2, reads DAGVTQSPTHLIKTRGQQVTLRCSPKSGHDTVSWYQQALGQGPQFIFQYYEEEERQRGNFPDRFSGHQFPNYSSELNVNALLLGDSALYLCASSSAWTVIYGYTFGSGTRLTVV.

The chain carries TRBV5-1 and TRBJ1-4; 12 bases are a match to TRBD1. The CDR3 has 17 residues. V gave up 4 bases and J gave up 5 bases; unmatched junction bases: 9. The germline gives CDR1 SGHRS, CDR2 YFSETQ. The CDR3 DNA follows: TGCGCCAGCAGCGCTGGGACAGGGGGCCCGCCGAATGAAAAACTGTTTTTT. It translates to CASSAGTGGPPNEKLFF.

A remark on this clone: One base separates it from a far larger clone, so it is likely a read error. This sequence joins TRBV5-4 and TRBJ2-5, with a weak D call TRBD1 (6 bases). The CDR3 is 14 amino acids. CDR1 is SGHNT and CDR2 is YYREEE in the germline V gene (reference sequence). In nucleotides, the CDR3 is TGTGCCAGCAGCTACGACAGGATCCAAGAGGCCCAGTACTTC. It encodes CASSYDRIQEAQYF.

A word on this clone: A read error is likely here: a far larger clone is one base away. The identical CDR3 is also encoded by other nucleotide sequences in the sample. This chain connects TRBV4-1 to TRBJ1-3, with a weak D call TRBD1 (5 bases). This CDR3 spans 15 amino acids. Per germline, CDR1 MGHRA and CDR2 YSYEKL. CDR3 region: CASSQSLGGANTIYF. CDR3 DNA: TGCGCCAGCAGCCAGTCCCTCGGGGGAGCAAACACAATATATTTT.

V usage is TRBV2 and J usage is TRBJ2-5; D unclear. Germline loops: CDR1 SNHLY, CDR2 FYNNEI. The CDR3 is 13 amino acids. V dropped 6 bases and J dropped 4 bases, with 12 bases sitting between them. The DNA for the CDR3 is TGTGCCAGCAGCCAGGAGAGAAGAGAGACCCAGTACTTC. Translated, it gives CASSQERRETQYF. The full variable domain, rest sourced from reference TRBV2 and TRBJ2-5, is EPEVTQTPSHQVTQMGQEVILRCVPISNHLYFYWYRQILGQKVEFLVSFYNNEISEKSEIFDDQFSVERPDGSNFTLKIRSTKLEDSAMYFCASSQERRETQYFGPGTRLLVL.

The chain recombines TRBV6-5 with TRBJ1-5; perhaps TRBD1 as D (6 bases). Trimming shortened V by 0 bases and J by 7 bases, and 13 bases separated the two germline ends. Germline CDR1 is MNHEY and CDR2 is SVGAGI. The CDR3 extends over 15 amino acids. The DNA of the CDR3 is TGTGCCAGCAGTTACTCCGCGGGGGCCGGACAGCCCCAGCATTTT. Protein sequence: CASSYSAGAGQPQHF.

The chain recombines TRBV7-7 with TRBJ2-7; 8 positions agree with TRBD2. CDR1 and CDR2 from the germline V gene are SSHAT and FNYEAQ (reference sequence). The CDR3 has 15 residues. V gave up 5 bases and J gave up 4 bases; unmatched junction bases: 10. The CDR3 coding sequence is TGTGCCAGCAGCCCCGGGGGAGCGGGAGTTTACGAGCAGTACTTC. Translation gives CASSPGGAGVYEQYF. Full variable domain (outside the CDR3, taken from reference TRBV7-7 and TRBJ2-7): GAGVSQSPRYKVTKRGQDVTLRCDPISSHATLYWYQQALGQGPEFLTYFNYEAQPDKSGLPSDRFSAERPEGSISTLTIQRTEQRDSAMYRCASSPGGAGVYEQYFGPGTRLTVT.

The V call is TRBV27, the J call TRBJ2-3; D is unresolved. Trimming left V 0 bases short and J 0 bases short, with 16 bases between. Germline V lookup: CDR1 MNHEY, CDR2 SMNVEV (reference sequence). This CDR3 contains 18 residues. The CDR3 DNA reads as TGTGCCAGCAGTTTATCCCGAATCGTTACCACTAGCACAGATACGCAGTATTTT. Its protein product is CASSLSRIVTTSTDTQYF.

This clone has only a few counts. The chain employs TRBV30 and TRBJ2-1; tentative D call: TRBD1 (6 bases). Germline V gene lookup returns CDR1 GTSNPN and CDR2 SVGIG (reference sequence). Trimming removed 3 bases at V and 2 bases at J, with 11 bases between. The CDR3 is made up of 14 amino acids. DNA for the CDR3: TGTGCCTGGAGAGGGGGAGCAGCCTACAATGAGCAGTTCTTC. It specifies CAWRGGAAYNEQFF.

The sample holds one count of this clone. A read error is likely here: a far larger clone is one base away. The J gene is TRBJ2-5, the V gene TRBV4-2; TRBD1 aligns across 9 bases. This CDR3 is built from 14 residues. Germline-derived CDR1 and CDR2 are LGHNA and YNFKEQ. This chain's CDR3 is CASIQGDRDETQYF. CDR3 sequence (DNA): TGTGCCAGCATCCAAGGGGACAGGGATGAGACCCAGTACTTC.

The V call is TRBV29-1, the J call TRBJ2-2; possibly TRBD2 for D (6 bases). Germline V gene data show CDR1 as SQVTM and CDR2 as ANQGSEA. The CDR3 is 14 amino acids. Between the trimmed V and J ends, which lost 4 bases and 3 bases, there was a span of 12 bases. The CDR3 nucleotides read TGCAGCGTTGCGGCGGGGTGGGACACCGGGGAGCTGTTTTTT. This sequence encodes CSVAAGWDTGELFF.

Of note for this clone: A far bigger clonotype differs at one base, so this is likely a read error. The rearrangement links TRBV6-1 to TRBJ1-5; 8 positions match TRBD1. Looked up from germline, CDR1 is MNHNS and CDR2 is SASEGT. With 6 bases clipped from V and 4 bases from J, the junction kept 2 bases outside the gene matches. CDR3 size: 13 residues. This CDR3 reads CASRDRVNQPQHF. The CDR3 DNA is TGTGCCAGCAGGGACAGGGTTAATCAGCCCCAGCATTTT.

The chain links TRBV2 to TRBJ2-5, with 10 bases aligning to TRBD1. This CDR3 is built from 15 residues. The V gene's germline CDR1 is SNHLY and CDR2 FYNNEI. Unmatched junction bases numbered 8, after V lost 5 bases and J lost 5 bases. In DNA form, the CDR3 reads TGTGCCAGCAGTCGTGGACAGGGGGTGGGTGAGACCCAGTACTTC. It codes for CASSRGQGVGETQYF.

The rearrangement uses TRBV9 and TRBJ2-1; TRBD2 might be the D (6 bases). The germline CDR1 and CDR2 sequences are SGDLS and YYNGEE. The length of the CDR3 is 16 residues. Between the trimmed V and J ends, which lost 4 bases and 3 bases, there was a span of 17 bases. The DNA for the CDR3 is TGTGCCAGCAGCCCCCACGCCGCTAGCGTCTACAATGAGCAGTTCTTC. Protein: CASSPHAASVYNEQFF.

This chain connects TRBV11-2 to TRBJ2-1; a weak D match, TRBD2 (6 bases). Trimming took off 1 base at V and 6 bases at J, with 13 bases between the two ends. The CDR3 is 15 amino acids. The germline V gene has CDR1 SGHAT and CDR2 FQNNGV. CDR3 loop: CASSLVRERSNEQFF. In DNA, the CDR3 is TGTGCCAGCAGCTTAGTCCGGGAGAGGAGCAATGAGCAGTTCTTC.

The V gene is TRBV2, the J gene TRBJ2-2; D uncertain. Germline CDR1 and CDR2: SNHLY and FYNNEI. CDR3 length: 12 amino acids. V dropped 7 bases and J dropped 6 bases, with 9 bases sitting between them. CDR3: CASKGEAGELFF. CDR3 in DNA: TGTGCCAGCAAGGGCGAAGCCGGGGAGCTGTTTTTT. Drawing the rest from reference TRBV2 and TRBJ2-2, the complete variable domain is EPEVTQTPSHQVTQMGQEVILRCVPISNHLYFYWYRQILGQKVEFLVSFYNNEISEKSEIFDDQFSVERPDGSNFTLKIRSTKLEDSAMYFCASKGEAGELFFGEGSRLTVL.

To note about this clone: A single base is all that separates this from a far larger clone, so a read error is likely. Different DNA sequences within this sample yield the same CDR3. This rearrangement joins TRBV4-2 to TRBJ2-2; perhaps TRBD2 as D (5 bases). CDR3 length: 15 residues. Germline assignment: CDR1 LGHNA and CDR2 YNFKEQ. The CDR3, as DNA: TGTGCCAGCAGCCAGGTCAGCGCGAACACCGGGGAGCTATTTTTT. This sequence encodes CASSQVSANTGELFF.

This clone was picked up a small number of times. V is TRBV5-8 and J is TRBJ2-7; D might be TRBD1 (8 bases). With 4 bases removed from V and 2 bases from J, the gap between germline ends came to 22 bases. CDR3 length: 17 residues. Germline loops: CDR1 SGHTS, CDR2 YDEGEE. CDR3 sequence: CASSPVIGGTGAYEQYF. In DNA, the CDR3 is TGTGCCAGCAGCCCGGTGATCGGGGGGACAGGAGCCTACGAGCAGTACTTC.

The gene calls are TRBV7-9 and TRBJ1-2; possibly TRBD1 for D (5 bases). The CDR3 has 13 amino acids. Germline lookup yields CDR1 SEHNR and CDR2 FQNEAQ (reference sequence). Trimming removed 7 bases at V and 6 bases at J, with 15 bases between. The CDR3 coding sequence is TGTGCCAGCACAACCGCAGGGATTGATGGCTACACCTTC. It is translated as CASTTAGIDGYTF. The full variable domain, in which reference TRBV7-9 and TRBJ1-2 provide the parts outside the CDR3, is DTGVSQNPRHKITKRGQNVTFRCDPISEHNRLYWYRQTLGQGPEFLTYFQNEAQLEKSRLLSDRFSAERPKGSFSTLEIQRTEQGDSAMYLCASTTAGIDGYTFGSGTRLTVV.

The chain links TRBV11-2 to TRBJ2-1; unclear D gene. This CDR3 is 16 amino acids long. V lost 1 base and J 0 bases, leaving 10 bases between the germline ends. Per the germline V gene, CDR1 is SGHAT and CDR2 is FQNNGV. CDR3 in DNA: TGTGCCAGCAGCTTAGTCCCTATGTCCTCCTACAATGAGCAGTTCTTC. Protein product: CASSLVPMSSYNEQFF.

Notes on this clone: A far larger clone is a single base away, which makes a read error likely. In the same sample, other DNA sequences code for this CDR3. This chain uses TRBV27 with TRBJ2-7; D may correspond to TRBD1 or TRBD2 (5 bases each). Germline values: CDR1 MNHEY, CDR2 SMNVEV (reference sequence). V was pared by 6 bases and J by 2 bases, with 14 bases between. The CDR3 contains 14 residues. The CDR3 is CASRSGLGAYEQYF. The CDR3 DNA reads TGTGCCAGCAGATCGGGGCTTGGGGCCTACGAGCAGTACTTC.

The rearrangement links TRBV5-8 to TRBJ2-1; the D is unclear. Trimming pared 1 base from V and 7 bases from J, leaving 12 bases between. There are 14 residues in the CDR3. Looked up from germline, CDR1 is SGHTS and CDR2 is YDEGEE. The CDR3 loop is CASSLFASTNEQFF. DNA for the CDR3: TGTGCCAGCAGCTTGTTCGCCAGCACGAATGAGCAGTTCTTC.

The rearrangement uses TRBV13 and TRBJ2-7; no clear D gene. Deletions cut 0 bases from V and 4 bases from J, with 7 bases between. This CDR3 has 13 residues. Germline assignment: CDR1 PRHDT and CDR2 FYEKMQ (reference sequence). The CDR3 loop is CASSLGYRYEQYF. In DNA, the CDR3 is TGTGCCAGCAGCTTAGGATATCGTTACGAGCAGTACTTC. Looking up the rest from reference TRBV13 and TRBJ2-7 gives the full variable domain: AAGVIQSPRHLIKEKRETATLKCYPIPRHDTVYWYQQGPGQDPQFLISFYEKMQSDKGSIPDRFSAQQFSDYHSELNMSSLELGDSALYFCASSLGYRYEQYFGPGTRLTVT.

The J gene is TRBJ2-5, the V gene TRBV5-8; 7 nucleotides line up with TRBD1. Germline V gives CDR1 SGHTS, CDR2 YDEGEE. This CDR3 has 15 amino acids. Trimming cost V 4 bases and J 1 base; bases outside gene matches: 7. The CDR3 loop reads CASSKGQPVQETQYF. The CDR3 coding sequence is TGTGCCAGCAGCAAGGGACAGCCCGTCCAAGAGACCCAGTACTTC.

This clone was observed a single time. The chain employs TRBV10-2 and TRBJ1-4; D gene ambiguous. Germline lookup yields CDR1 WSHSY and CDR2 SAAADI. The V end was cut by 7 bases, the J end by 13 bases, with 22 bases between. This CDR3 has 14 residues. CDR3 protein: CASNQPPEIMGLFF. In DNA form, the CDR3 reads TGCGCCAGCAATCAGCCTCCCGAAATAATGGGACTGTTTTTT.